This entry features one T cell receptor beta chain sequence. Its antigen is currently not known. This specimen comes from a study of cytomegalovirus exposure and HLA in healthy donors (dated by TCRdb to the late 2010s). As for the study more broadly: An earlier analysis of approximately 600 of the donors reported 250 to 350 Gb of sequence data and 117 million unique TCR beta sequences from roughly 180 million T cells. Approximately 310 gigabases of sequencing data and around 85 million unique TCR sequences made up an early release that covered over 550 HLA-typed donors. Among the roughly 400 genotyped donors, approximately 81% belonged to the genetic ancestry cluster associated with self-reported Caucasian donors. The study aimed to test whether signatures of past pathogen exposure could be identified by cataloging public T cell receptors. The T cell repertoires of some 700 subjects were profiled by immunosequencing and related to cytomegalovirus serostatus. Besides the first cohort of under 700 subjects, a separate validation cohort made up of around 120 different subjects was used. The study combined high-throughput TCR immunosequencing, statistical association of individual TCRs with disease status, and machine learning to predict cytomegalovirus infection status. To study patterns of TCR occurrence, a later analysis re-analyzed previously published TCR beta repertoires from around 670 donors and added high-resolution HLA genotyping. Rather than drawing on any new phenotypic data, the later analysis identified candidate immune exposures from TCR beta sequences and the way those sequences occurred across donors. In an earlier analysis of over 550 of the donors, high-throughput TCR beta sequencing was used to judge whether each TCR beta V gene segment behaved as functional or pseudogenic. Donor age, sex, ethnicity and CMV serostatus were compiled together with the repertoire data. A later genetic analysis used genome-wide SNP genotypes for about 55% of the 666 donors, treating that subset as a discovery cohort. Every repertoire in the discovery cohort had been generated on one and the same sequencing platform. HLA typing covered class I and class II loci at four-digit resolution. The number of typed donors differed by locus: roughly 629-630 for A, B, C, DRB1 and DQB1; 500 to 550 for DQA1; approximately 600 for DPA1; and around 470 for DPB1. Several DR-DQ haplotypes were treated as single units for association and clustering because of strong linkage in the cohort. Among roughly 400 genotyped donors of the cohort, an average of around 250,000 unique TCR beta nucleotide sequences was sequenced per donor, of which about 18% were non-productive.

The germline V gene (reference sequence) gives CDR1 as SGHKS and CDR2 as YYEKEE. There are 16 amino acids in the CDR3, from cysteine to phenylalanine inclusive. Kept here is only the CDR3 DNA, which spans 48 bases and is read in frame from base 1. Trimming removed 4 bases from V and 0 bases from J, leaving 13 bases between the germline ends. Library creation used the immunoSEQ multiplex PCR assay. A mixture of 60 forward primers for TCR Vbeta segments and 13 reverse primers for TCR Jbeta segments was used in the multiplex PCR. Amplification of the CDR3 region of rearranged TCR beta genes was performed with a multiplex PCR assay on genomic DNA. The amplified TCR beta libraries were sequenced on the Illumina HiSeq System as 87-base-pair reads. As for how the authors treated the data: A later analysis tallied 75 million to 85 million unique TCR beta chains across the approximately 670 repertoires, and about 10 million of those chains were shared by two or more donors. Raw reads were error-corrected and collapsed into unique sequences by a nearest-neighbor algorithm in which closely related sequences were merged to remove PCR and sequencing errors. V, D and J gene segments were assigned by aligning CDR3 sequences to IMGT reference sequences. For a sequence to be retained, at least a six-nucleotide match to both a V gene segment and a J gene segment was required. A rearrangement counted as productive if the CDR3 had no stop codons and remained in frame with V and J, and every other rearrangement counted as non-productive. CDR3 was defined by IMGT convention, running from the second conserved V-encoded cysteine to the conserved J-encoded phenylalanine. The earlier analysis of about 560 of the donors excluded any sequence lacking an unambiguous match to a single V gene segment. An earlier analysis of about 600 of the donors called V segments functional above 56.7% productive rearrangements and segregating when the between-donor standard deviation exceeded 5%. A statistical classification framework was developed to diagnose cytomegalovirus status using the catalog of TCR beta chain sequences. In a later analysis, TCR nucleotide sequences were compared against IMGT/GENE-DB human TR gene sequences so that V and J genes could be assigned. A later analysis assigned CDR3 sequences and most-parsimonious VDJ recombination scenarios with the TCRdist pipeline. In a later analysis, each TCR beta chain was defined by its CDR3 amino acid sequence together with its V-gene family, and reads lacking a unique V-gene family were excluded. As a way to deal with suspected cross-contamination and a sequencing artifact, a later analysis dropped roughly 620 nucleotide sequences that were highly shared and had low generation probability. In a later analysis, a clonal expansion index for each public chain was calculated from normalized within-repertoire ranks of inferred template counts. In a later analysis, generation probabilities were computed using a VDJ recombination model fitted to out-of-frame rearrangements, and the results were checked against IGoR. In a later analysis, hypergeometric tests were used to score TCR-TCR, TCR-HLA and TCR-CMV co-occurrence, with a repertoire-size bias correction applied to TCR pairs. A later analysis estimated false discovery rates by permuting HLA or CMV assignments 20 times. In a later analysis, co-occurring TCRs were grouped with DBSCAN, and TCRdist sequence similarity was added when clustering was performed within HLA-allele-positive subsets. For co-occurrence clustering, repertoires with fewer than 30,000 or more than 120,000 public chains were excluded, along with a handful of repertoires with anomalous nucleotide sharing. In its TCRdb copy, this immuneACCESS table keeps in-frame sequences only and misses some clones. Where compared with another copy, unresolved V genes explain less than half of these, and the others have no known cause. D and trimming come from the DNA, and the V and J calls and clone size come from that table. The table for this sample records about 64,000 clones. The ten most abundant clones make up 3.5% to 4% of the sample.

The cohort comprised around 700 healthy bone marrow donors. At the time of sampling, all cohort members were nominally healthy, though unrecorded immune exposures were likely present. The donor was CMV seronegative and was included in the group of 352 seronegative cohort members. Each donor provided a peripheral blood sample, and peripheral blood mononuclear cells were used for TCR beta sequencing. Genomic DNA extraction from the blood cell samples was performed with the Qiagen DNeasy Blood Extraction Kit. Broad study findings and their caveats: A later analysis found that TCR association rates varied across HLA loci, with DRB1 alleles showing the most associated TCRs and HLA-C alleles the fewest. In an earlier analysis of more than 500 of the donors, most TCR beta V segments appeared in productive rearrangements about 87% or about 30% of the time, broadly matching IMGT annotations. A further reported finding was that TCR beta sequences accurately predicted the HLA-A and HLA-B alleles for most subjects in the first cohort. Immune exposure information for the cohort was limited to CMV serostatus. The classifier was reported to diagnose cytomegalovirus status with high specificity and sensitivity in both the original and validation cohorts. Roughly uniform sequencing depth across donors was assumed in presence/absence analyses, although this assumption may not hold. A later genetic analysis associated a missense DCLRE1C variant with V-gene and J-gene trimming of TCR beta chains, and an independent cohort replicated the association. Because the 87-base-pair reads could not distinguish some IMGT-functional V segments, including TRBV6-2 and TRBV6-3, those segments were excluded. HLA typing was unavailable for some donors at each locus, so association tests used only the typed subset. Only TCR beta chains were sequenced in this cohort, and the absence of alpha or paired-chain data limited detectable features. Most TCR sequences were observed very rarely across donors, whereas some public TCRs were present in many individuals. A group of highly shared sequence variants was considered likely to be a technical artifact of the sequencing pipeline. Linkage disequilibrium might explain the correlated functional status among segregating V segments, but an unknown experimental factor could not be ruled out. According to a later analysis, parvovirus B19, influenza, CMV and Epstein-Barr virus appeared linked to several top co-occurrence clusters. Compared with the roughly 600-donor mean, donors in an Asian-associated ancestry cluster had fewer N-insertions in productive TCRs, according to a later genetic analysis. A few of the identified cytomegalovirus-associated TCR beta chains were confirmed in vitro to be specific for cytomegalovirus antigens. A total of 150 or so TCR beta chains were listed by the study as associated with cytomegalovirus. A later analysis found that most CMV-associated TCR beta chains appeared HLA-restricted, with HLA associations seemingly driven largely by CMV exposure. Because counts were too low, 15 to 20 rarely observed V segments, including chromosome 9 orphons, were excluded from the earlier analysis of fewer than 650 of the donors. According to the authors, the approach could potentially be generalized to other disease states and immunological phenotypes. At a false discovery rate of 0.05, a later analysis linked under 20,000 TCR beta sequences to specific HLA alleles. When HLA alleles, especially DR and DQ, strongly co-occurred, attributing TCR associations to individual alleles was difficult. In a later analysis, HLA-associated TCR beta chains showed more clonal expansion and lower generation probabilities than non-associated chains that were equally common.

The chain is assembled from TRBV5-5 and TRBJ1-4, with TRBD1 tentatively as D gene (5 bases match). The TCR was taken from a woman younger than 30 in good health and CMV-seronegative. Sequenced: PBMCs. For the CDR3, the sequence is CASSTRVSPTNEKLFF. Read as DNA, the sequence is TGTGCCAGCAGCACCAGGGTATCTCCAACTAATGAAAAACTGTTTTTT.